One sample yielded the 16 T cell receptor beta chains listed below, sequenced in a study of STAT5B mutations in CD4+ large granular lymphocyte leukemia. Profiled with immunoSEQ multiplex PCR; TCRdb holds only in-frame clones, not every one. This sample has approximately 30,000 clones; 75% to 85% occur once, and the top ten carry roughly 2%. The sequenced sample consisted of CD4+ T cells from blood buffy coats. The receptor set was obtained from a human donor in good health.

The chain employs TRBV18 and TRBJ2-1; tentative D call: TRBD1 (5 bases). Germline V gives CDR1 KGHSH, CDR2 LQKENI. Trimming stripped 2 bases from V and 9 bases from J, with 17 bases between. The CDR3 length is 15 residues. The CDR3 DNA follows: TGTGCCAGCTCACCAAAGGGGAATGCGGAAGGTGAGCAGTTCTTC. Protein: CASSPKGNAEGEQFF.

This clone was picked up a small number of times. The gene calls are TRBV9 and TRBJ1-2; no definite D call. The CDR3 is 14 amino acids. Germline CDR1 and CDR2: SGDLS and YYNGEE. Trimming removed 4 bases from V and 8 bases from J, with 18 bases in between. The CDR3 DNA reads TGTGCCAGCAGCCACCGCCAAGGACTCGGCGGCTACACCTTC. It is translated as CASSHRQGLGGYTF.

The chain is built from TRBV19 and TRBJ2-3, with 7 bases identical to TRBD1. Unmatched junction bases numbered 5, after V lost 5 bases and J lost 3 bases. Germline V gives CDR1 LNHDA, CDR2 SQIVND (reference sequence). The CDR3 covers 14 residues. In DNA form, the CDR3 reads TGTGCCAGTAGTCGACAGGGTATGACAGATACGCAGTATTTT. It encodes CASSRQGMTDTQYF.

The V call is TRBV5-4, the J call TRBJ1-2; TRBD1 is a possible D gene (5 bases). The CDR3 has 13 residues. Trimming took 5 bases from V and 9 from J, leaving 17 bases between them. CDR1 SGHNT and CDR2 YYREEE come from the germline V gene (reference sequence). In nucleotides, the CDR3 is TGTGCCAGCAGTGTTCCCGCAGGGAATAGCTACACCTTC. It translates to CASSVPAGNSYTF. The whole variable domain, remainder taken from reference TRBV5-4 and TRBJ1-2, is ETGVTQSPTHLIKTRGQQVTLRCSSQSGHNTVSWYQQALGQGPQFIFQYYREEENGRGNFPPRFSGLQFPNYSSELNVNALELDDSALYLCASSVPAGNSYTFGSGTRLTVV.

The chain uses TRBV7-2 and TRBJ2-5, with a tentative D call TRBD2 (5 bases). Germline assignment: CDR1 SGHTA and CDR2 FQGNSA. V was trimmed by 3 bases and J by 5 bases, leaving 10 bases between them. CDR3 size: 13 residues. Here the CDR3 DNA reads TGTGCCAGCAGCTTTAGCGACGAGGAGACCCAGTACTTC. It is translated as CASSFSDEETQYF.

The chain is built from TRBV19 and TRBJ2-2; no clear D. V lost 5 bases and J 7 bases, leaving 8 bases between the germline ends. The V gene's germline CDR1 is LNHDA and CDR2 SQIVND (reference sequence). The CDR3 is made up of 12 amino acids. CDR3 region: CASSPWSGELFF. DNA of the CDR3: TGTGCCAGTAGTCCGTGGAGCGGGGAGCTGTTTTTT.

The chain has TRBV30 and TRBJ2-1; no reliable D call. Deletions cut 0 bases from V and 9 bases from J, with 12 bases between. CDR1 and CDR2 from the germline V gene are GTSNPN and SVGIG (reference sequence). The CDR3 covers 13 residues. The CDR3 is CAWSVRSSGEQFF. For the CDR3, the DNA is TGTGCCTGGAGTGTACGGAGTAGTGGTGAGCAGTTCTTC.

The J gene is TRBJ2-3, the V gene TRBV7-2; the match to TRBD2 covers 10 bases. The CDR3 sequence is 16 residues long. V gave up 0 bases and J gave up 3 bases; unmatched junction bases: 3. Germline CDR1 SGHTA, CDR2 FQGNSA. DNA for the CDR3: TGTGCCAGCAGCTTAGCAGCGGGGGGGGGAACAGATACGCAGTATTTT. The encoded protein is CASSLAAGGGTDTQYF.

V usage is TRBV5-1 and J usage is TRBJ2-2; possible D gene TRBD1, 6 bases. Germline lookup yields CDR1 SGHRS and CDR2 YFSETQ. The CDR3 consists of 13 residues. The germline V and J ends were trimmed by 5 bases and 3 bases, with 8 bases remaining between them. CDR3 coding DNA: TGCGCCAGCAGACAGGGAGACACCGGGGAGCTGTTTTTT. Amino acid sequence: CASRQGDTGELFF.

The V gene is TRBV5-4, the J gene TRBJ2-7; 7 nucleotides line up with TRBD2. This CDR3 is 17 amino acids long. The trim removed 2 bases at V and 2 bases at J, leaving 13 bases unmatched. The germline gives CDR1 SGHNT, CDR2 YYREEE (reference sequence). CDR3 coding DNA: TGTGCCAGCAGCTTTTCGGGACTGACTAGCTTAGCCTACGAGCAGTACTTC. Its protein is CASSFSGLTSLAYEQYF.

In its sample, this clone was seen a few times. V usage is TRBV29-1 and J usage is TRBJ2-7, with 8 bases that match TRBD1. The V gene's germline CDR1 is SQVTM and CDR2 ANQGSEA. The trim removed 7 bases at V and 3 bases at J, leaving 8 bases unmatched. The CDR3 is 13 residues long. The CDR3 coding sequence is TGCAGCGCTGGACAGGGAACGTACTACGAGCAGTACTTC. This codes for CSAGQGTYYEQYF.

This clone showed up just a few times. The CDR3 DNA reads TGTGCCAGCTTGGACCGTCTCACCTCTGGGGCCAACGTCCTGACTTTC. This gives the protein CASLDRLTSGANVLTF. This chain connects TRBV5-6 to TRBJ2-6; no clear D gene. The V gene lost 7 bases and the J gene lost 0 bases, with 14 bases spanning the gap. The germline gives CDR1 SGHDT, CDR2 YYEEEE. This CDR3 spans 16 amino acids.

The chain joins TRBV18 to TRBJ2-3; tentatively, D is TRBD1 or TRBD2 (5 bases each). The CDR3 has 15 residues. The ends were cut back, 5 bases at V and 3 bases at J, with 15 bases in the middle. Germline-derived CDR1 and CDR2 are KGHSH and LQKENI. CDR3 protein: CASSSQGAGTDTQYF. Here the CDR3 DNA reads TGTGCCAGCTCATCCCAGGGAGCTGGGACAGATACGCAGTATTTT.

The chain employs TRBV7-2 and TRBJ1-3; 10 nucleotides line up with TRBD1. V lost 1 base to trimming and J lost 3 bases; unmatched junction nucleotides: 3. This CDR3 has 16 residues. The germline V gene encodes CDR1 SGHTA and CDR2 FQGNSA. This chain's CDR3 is CASSLEGTGVGNTIYF. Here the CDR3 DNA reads TGTGCCAGCAGCTTAGAAGGGACAGGGGTTGGAAACACCATATATTTT.

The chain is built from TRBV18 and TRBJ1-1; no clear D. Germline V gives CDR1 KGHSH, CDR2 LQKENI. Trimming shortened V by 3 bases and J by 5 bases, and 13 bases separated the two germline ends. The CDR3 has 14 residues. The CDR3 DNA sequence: TGTGCCAGCTCACCTGCGCGGGGAGGGACTGAAGCTTTCTTT. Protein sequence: CASSPARGGTEAFF.

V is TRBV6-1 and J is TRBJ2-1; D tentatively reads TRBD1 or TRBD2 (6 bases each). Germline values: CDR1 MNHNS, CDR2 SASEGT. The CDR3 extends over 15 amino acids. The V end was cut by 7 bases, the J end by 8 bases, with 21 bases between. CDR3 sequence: CASTFLGQRGDEQFF. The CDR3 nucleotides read TGTGCCAGCACTTTCTTAGGACAGAGGGGGGATGAGCAGTTCTTC.